A single sample gave rise to the 7 T cell receptor beta chains below, sequenced in a study of beta chain features in type 1 diabetes (dated by TCRdb to 2017 to 2018). Results and caveats for the whole study, not just this receptor: A moderate but significant shortening of TCRB CDR3 length was observed in type 1 diabetes patients in all four CD4+ subsets.

No antigens are known for them. The library was made by the immunoSEQ multiplex PCR assay. All of the isolated RNA was reverse transcribed with the High Capacity cDNA Reverse Transcription Kit, so expressed TCRB transcripts were sequenced. TCRdb mirrors the immuneACCESS table, restricted to in-frame sequences. Some clones are absent from its copies; in checked studies, under half trace to an unresolved V gene, and the reason for the others is unknown. Counted in this sample were about 15,000 clones; 60% to 80% of them appeared once. In total, the top ten clones hold 0.25% to 0.4% of the sample. The sample taken for sequencing was stem cell memory CD4+ T cells from blood. This sample's cell subset or site label indicates: stem cell-like memory CD4+ T cells. These TCRs come from a woman younger than 30 with type 1 diabetes.

This clone was counted a single time. The V gene is TRBV28, the J gene TRBJ2-6; a possible D gene is TRBD1 (5 bases). Germline-derived CDR1 and CDR2 are MDHEN and SYDVKM. V was cut by 8 bases and J by 4 bases, with 15 bases left in between. This CDR3 region has 15 residues. DNA for the CDR3: TGTGCCAGCGGCCTCTTCAGGGTCGGGGCCAACGTCCTGACTTTC. It codes for CASGLFRVGANVLTF.

This chain links TRBV25-1 with TRBJ2-1; perhaps TRBD1 as D (5 bases). V was pared by 4 bases and J by 4 bases, with 11 bases between. Looked up from germline, CDR1 is MGHDK and CDR2 is SYGVNS. The CDR3 totals 14 residues. In nucleotides, the CDR3 is TGTGCCAGCAGTGCCAGGGATCTTTACAATGAGCAGTTCTTC. Its protein product is CASSARDLYNEQFF.

V usage is TRBV9 and J usage is TRBJ1-1; D remains unclear. The CDR3 length is 14 residues. The V end was cut by 4 bases, the J end by 6 bases, with 16 bases between. CDR1 is SGDLS, CDR2 YYNGEE, per germline. CDR3 DNA: TGTGCCAGCAGCTCGTCGCGAAGAGGGCCTGAAGCTTTCTTT. Its protein is CASSSSRRGPEAFF.

This clone was counted only a few times. The V call is TRBV19, the J call TRBJ2-1; possible D gene TRBD1, 5 bases. The CDR3 has 14 amino acids. V was shortened by 6 bases and J by 3 bases, with 12 bases between the two germline ends. CDR1 and CDR2 (germline): LNHDA, SQIVND (reference sequence). CDR3 in amino acids: CASSLVDSYNEQFF. The CDR3 coding sequence is TGTGCCAGTAGCCTCGTAGACAGCTACAATGAGCAGTTCTTC.

The rearrangement uses TRBV7-2 and TRBJ2-5, with D maybe TRBD2 (6 bases). The V end lost 3 bases, the J end lost 4 bases, and 15 bases lay between the germline ends. The CDR3 covers 15 residues. CDR1 and CDR2 (germline): SGHTA, FQGNSA. CDR3 residues: CASSFSPGARETQYF. Here the CDR3 DNA reads TGTGCCAGCAGCTTTAGTCCGGGAGCCCGAGAGACCCAGTACTTC.

The chain has TRBV27 and TRBJ2-3, with 8 bases identical to TRBD1. The germline CDR1 and CDR2 sequences are MNHEY and SMNVEV (reference sequence). This CDR3 comprises 14 residues. Trimming at V came to 9 bases and at J to 2 bases, leaving 7 bases not matched to a gene. The DNA for the CDR3 is TGTGCCAGTAAAAGACAGGGGCTCACAGATACGCAGTATTTT. This gives the protein CASKRQGLTDTQYF.

The V call is TRBV10-3, the J call TRBJ2-1; D is perhaps TRBD1 (5 bases). Trimming cost V 6 bases and J 8 bases, with 14 bases left between them. In germline, CDR1 is ENHRY, CDR2 SYGVKD. There are 13 residues in the CDR3. The CDR3 coding sequence is TGTGCCATCAGGCGCGGTGGGGCGGATGAGCAGTTCTTC. It translates to CAIRRGGADEQFF.